These 5 T cell receptor beta chains were sequenced from one sample in a study of T cell changes during pregnancy in multiple sclerosis. TCRdb's table, derived via immunoSEQ multiplex PCR, lists solely in-frame clones and lacks some. Altogether over 30,000 clones are present, about 94% being singletons, with the ten largest covering about 0.38%. The starting material was CD4+ T cells from peripheral blood mononuclear cells, obtained after pregnancy. Receptor source: a female donor with multiple sclerosis, enrolled in a pregnancy study.

The chain couples TRBV27 to TRBJ2-2, with D possibly TRBD1 on 5 matching bases. Germline V gene data show CDR1 as MNHEY and CDR2 as SMNVEV (reference sequence). This CDR3 spans 16 amino acids. Trimming cost V 5 bases and J 2 bases, with 15 bases left between them. The CDR3 DNA sequence: TGTGCCAGCAGTCCGCGTCAAGACAGTAACACCGGGGAGCTGTTTTTT. It is translated as CASSPRQDSNTGELFF.

This chain uses TRBV2 with TRBJ2-7, with TRBD1 matching over 7 bases. The CDR3 has 14 residues. The V gene end was trimmed by 6 bases and the J gene end by 0 bases; junction bases not matched to a gene: 5. Germline lookup yields CDR1 SNHLY and CDR2 FYNNEI. CDR3 DNA sequence: TGTGCCAGCAGCGAACAGGGGCCCTCCTACGAGCAGTACTTC. Translation: CASSEQGPSYEQYF. Based on the CDR3 plus reference TRBV2 and TRBJ2-7, the full variable domain is EPEVTQTPSHQVTQMGQEVILRCVPISNHLYFYWYRQILGQKVEFLVSFYNNEISEKSEIFDDQFSVERPDGSNFTLKIRSTKLEDSAMYFCASSEQGPSYEQYFGPGTRLTVT.

This clone is a singleton in its sample. CDR3 DNA: TGTGCCAGCAGTTACGGGCAGGGCGGCTATGGCTACACCTTC. It encodes CASSYGQGGYGYTF. V is TRBV6-6 and J is TRBJ1-2; D possibly corresponds to TRBD1 (5 bases). The CDR3 contains 14 residues. Germline assignment: CDR1 MNHNY and CDR2 SVGAGI (reference sequence). Trimming cost V 2 bases and J 4 bases, with 11 bases left between them.

The V and J genes are TRBV19 and TRBJ1-3, with 8 nucleotides matching TRBD1. Looked up from germline, CDR1 is LNHDA and CDR2 is SQIVND (reference sequence). Losses at the gene ends were 4 bases for V and 2 bases for J; bases not matched to a gene: 7. This CDR3 has 16 amino acids. The CDR3 sequence is CASSNPGQEAGNTIYF. CDR3 in DNA: TGTGCCAGTAGTAACCCGGGACAGGAAGCTGGAAACACCATATATTTT.

V gene TRBV5-6 combines with J gene TRBJ1-2; 7 bases line up with TRBD1. The CDR3 loop spans 16 amino acids. Germline trimming cut 0 bases from V and 4 bases from J; bases unmatched to any gene: 9. Germline CDR1 and CDR2: SGHDT and YYEEEE. CDR3 nucleotide sequence: TGTGCCAGCAGCTTGGTACAGGGGAGGCATAGCTATGGCTACACCTTC. Its translation is CASSLVQGRHSYGYTF. The full variable domain, in which reference TRBV5-6 and TRBJ1-2 provide the parts outside the CDR3, is DAGVTQSPTHLIKTRGQQVTLRCSPKSGHDTVSWYQQALGQGPQFIFQYYEEEERQRGNFPDRFSGHQFPNYSSELNVNALLLGDSALYLCASSLVQGRHSYGYTFGSGTRLTVV.